These 2 T cell receptor beta chains were sequenced from one sample in a study of shared clonotypes between healthy human individuals. Only in-frame clones appear in the TCRdb table, and some are missing; sequencing was by immunoSEQ multiplex PCR. The table records roughly 660,000 clones, less than 95% of them present only once. The specimen was memory CD8+ T cells from PBMCs. The subset denotes: CD45RO+ cells pooled with CCR7-negative TemRA cells. The receptor source for this set is a man aged 18 to 29 in good health. Some clones in this sample may be carry-over from other donors' samples.

This clone was seen only once. The chain employs TRBV5-8 and TRBJ1-1; D remains ambiguous. Trimming removed 0 bases from V and 3 bases from J, with 12 bases in between. The CDR3 is 15 amino acids. CDR1 and CDR2 from the germline V gene are SGHTS and YDEGEE. CDR3 protein: CASSLGGPSDTEAFF. The CDR3 coding sequence is TGTGCCAGCAGCTTGGGTGGACCATCGGACACTGAAGCTTTCTTT.

The CDR3 DNA follows: TGTGCCAGCAGCTTAGCTGCCCCCAGGATGGAGACCCAGTACTTC. Encoded protein: CASSLAAPRMETQYF. The chain uses TRBV11-2 and TRBJ2-5; D not certain. Per the germline V gene, CDR1 is SGHAT and CDR2 is FQNNGV. Trimming pared 1 base from V and 5 bases from J, leaving 14 bases between. The CDR3 has 15 amino acids.